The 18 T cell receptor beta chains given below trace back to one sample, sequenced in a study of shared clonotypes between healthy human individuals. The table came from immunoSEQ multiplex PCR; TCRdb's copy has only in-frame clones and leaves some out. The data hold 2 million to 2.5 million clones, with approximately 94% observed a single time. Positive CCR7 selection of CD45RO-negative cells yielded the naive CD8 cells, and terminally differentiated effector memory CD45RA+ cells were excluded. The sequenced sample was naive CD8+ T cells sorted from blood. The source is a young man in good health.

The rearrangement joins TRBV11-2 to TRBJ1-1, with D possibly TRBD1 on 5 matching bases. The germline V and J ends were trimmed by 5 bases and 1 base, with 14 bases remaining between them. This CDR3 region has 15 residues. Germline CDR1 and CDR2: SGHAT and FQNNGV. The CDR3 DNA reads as TGTGCCAGCAGCCTTATCGGGGGAGAGAACACTGAAGCTTTCTTT. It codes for CASSLIGGENTEAFF.

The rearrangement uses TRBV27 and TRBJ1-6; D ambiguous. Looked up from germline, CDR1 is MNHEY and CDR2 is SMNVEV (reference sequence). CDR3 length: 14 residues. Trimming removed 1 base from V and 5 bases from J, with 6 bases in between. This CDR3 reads CASSLLGHNSPLHF. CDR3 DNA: TGTGCCAGCAGTTTATTAGGGCATAATTCACCCCTCCACTTT.

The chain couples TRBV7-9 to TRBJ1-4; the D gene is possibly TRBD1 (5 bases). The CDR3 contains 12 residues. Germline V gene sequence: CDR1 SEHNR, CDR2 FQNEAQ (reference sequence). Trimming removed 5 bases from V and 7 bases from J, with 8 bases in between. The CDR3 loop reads CASSKTGEKLFF. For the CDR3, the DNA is TGTGCCAGCAGCAAAACAGGTGAAAAACTGTTTTTT.

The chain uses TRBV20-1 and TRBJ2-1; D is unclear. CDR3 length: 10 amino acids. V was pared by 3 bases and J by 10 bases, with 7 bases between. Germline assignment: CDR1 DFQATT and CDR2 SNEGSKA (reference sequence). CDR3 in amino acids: CSASTGEQFF. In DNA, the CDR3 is TGCAGTGCTAGTACCGGGGAGCAGTTCTTC.

The CDR3, as DNA: TGTGCCAGCAGCTTTGACGGCGGGGGGGCCAGCACAGATACGCAGTATTTT. This encodes CASSFDGGGASTDTQYF. The V and J genes are TRBV7-6 and TRBJ2-3; 9 bases line up with TRBD2. The trim removed 3 bases at V and 0 bases at J, leaving 7 bases unmatched. Germline loops: CDR1 SGHVS, CDR2 FNYEAQ. This CDR3 has 17 residues.

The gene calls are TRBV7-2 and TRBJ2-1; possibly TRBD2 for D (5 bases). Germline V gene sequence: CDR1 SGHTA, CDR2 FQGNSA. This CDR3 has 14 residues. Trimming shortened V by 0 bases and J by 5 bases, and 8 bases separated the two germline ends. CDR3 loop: CASSLAASHNEQFF. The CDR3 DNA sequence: TGTGCCAGCAGCTTAGCAGCTAGCCACAATGAGCAGTTCTTC.

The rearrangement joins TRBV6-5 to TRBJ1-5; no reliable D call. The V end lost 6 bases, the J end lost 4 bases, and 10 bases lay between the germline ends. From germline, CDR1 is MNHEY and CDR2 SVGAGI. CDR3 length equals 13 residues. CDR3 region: CASRQYLNQPQHF. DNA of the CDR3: TGTGCCAGCAGGCAGTACCTGAATCAGCCCCAGCATTTT.

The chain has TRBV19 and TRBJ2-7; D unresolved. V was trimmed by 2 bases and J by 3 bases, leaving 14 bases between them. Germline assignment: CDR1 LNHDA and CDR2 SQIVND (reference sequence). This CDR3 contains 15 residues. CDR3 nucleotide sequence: TGTGCCAGTAGTATATCAGATTCGATACTCTACGAGCAGTACTTC. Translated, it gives CASSISDSILYEQYF.

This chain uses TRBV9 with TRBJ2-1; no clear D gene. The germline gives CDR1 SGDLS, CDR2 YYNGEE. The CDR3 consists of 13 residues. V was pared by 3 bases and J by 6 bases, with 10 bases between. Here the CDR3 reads CASSEGSINEQFF. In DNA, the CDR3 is TGTGCCAGCAGCGAAGGGTCGATCAATGAGCAGTTCTTC.

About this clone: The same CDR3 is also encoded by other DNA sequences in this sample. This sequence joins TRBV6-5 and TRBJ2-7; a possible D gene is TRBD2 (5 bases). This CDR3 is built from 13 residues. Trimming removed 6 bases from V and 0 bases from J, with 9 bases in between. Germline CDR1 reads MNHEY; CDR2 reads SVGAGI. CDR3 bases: TGTGCCAGCAGACCGGGGAACTCCTACGAGCAGTACTTC. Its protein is CASRPGNSYEQYF.

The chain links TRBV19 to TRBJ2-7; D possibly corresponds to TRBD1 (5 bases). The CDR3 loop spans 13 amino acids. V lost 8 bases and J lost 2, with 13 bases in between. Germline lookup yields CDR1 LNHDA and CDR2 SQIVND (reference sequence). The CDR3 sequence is CASRQSPTYEQYF. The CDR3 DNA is TGTGCCAGTCGACAGAGCCCCACCTACGAGCAGTACTTC.

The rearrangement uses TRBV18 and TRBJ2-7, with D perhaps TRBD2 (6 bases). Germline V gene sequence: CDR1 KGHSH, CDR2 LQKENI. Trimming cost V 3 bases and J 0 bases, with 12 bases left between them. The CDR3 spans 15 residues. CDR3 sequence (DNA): TGTGCCAGCTCACCGGGCCCTAGCGTCTCCTACGAGCAGTACTTC. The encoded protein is CASSPGPSVSYEQYF.

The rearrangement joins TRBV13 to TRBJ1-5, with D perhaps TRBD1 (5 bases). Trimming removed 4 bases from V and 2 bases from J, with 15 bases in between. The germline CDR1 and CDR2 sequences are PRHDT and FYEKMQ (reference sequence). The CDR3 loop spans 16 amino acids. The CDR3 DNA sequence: TGTGCCAGCAGCTACCGGGGGGTTCTGGGCAATCAGCCCCAGCATTTT. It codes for CASSYRGVLGNQPQHF.

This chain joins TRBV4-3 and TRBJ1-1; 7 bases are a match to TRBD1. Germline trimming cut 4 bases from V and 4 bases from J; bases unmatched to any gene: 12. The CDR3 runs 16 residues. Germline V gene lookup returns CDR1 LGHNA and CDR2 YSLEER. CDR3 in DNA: TGCGCCAGCAGCCCCCGACAAGGGGGCCGAGGCACTGAAGCTTTCTTT. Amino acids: CASSPRQGGRGTEAFF.

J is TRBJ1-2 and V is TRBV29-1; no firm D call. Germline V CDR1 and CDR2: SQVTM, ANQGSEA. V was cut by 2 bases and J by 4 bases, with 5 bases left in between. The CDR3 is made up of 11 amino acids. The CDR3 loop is CSVEMGYGYTF. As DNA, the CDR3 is TGCAGCGTTGAAATGGGCTATGGCTACACCTTC. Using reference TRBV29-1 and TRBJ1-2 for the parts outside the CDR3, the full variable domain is SAVISQKPSRDICQRGTSLTIQCQVDSQVTMMFWYRQQPGQSLTLIATANQGSEATYESGFVIDKFPISRPNLTFSTLTVSNMSPEDSSIYLCSVEMGYGYTFGSGTRLTVV.

In nucleotides, the CDR3 is TGTGCCAGCAGTTCCGTGGGGTGGGAGCAGTACTTC. Translation: CASSSVGWEQYF. The V and J genes are TRBV6-5 and TRBJ2-7, with D unresolved. V lost 4 bases and J 7 bases, leaving 11 bases between the germline ends. Germline loops: CDR1 MNHEY, CDR2 SVGAGI. The CDR3 runs 12 residues.

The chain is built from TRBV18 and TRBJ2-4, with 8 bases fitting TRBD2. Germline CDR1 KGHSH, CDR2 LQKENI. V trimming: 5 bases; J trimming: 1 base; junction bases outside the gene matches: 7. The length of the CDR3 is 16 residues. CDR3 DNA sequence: TGTGCCAGCTCAACAAGAGCGGGAGAGGCCAAAAACATTCAGTACTTC. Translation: CASSTRAGEAKNIQYF.

CDR3 coding DNA: TGTGCCAGCAGTGGGGGCCAAGAGACCCAGTACTTC. The encoded protein is CASSGGQETQYF. The chain has TRBV28 and TRBJ2-5; either TRBD1 or TRBD2 may supply D (5 bases each). Trimming cost V 5 bases and J 1 base, with 5 bases left between them. The germline V gene encodes CDR1 MDHEN and CDR2 SYDVKM. The CDR3 has 12 amino acids.